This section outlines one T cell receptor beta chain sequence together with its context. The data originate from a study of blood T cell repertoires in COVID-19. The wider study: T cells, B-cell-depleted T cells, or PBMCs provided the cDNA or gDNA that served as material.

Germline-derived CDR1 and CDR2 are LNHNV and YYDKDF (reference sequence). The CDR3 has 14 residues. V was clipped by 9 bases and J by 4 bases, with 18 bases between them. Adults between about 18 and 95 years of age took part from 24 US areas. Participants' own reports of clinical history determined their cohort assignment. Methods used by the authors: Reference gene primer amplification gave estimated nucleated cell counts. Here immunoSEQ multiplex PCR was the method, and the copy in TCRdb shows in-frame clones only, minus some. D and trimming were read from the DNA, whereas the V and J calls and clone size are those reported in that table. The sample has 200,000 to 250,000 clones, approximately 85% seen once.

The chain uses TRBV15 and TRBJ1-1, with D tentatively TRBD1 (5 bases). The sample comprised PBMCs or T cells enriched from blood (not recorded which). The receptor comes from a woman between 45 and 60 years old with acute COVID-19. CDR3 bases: TGTGCCACGCAACAGACACGGGGGGGCACTGAAGCTTTCTTT. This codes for CATQQTRGGTEAFF.